This T cell receptor (beta chain) was documented in a study of blood T cell repertoires in COVID-19 (dated by TCRdb to between 2020 and 2021). About the full investigation: Samples from collaborators originated in the United States, Italy and Spain and spanned both the acute and convalescent phases of COVID-19. The prospective study material was composed of cDNA or gDNA derived from T cells, B-cell-depleted T cells, or PBMCs. Subjects who had been exposed to COVID-19, were actively infected with it, or had recovered from it provided the deeply sampled blood TCRbeta repertoires that made up the dataset. The repertoires were released in a freely available public database meant as a resource for research on the immune response to SARS-CoV-2. Samples came from the ongoing ImmuneRACE study (first 160 participants) plus 1,254 subjects from 6 global collaborators. Nearly every sample came with metadata listing a de-identified subject ID, COVID-19 status, age in years and sex. Where available, HLA class I and class II types were taken from metadata supplied by the sample provider and were not determined by assay-based typing.

CDR3 length: 15 amino acids, cysteine to phenylalanine. The retained sequence is limited to the CDR3, 45 bases, with the frame set at the first base. The germline V gene sets CDR1 to MNHGY and CDR2 to SVAAGI. The germline V and J ends show losses of 9 bases and 0 bases respectively, and no gene match explains 11 bases of the junction. TCRbeta CDR3 regions were amplified from genomic DNA using the immunoSEQ Assay, a bias-controlled multiplex PCR. The study's own analysis went as follows. Within the assay, amplification of reference gene primers was used to estimate how many nucleated cells each sample contained. To quantify the absolute abundance of each unique TCRbeta CDR3 rearrangement, sequence reads were collapsed and filtered. For each sample, productive Simpson clonality was calculated as the square root of Simpson's diversity index across productive rearrangements. TCRdb holds this immuneACCESS table with in-frame rearrangements only. Some clones are missing; in checked studies, unresolved V genes explain under half, and the rest has no known cause. For V, J and clone size, that table is used; D and trimming come from the DNA. The sample has 30,000 to 50,000 clones on record, roughly 94% of them singletons. 3.5% to 4.5% of the sample belongs to the ten largest clones.

This clone was seen a handful of times. Its antigen is still unknown. The record has no base qualities; no much larger clone is one base away. Broad study findings and their caveats: The quantity of clinical and demographic metadata differed by source and by participant and was supplied without curation.

The collaborating institutions used their own protocols to collect whole blood in K2EDTA tubes. Collaborator samples were shipped for TCRbeta analysis as frozen whole blood, isolated PBMCs, or DNA extracted from either sample type. The chain was built from TRBV6-9 and TRBJ2-7; 7 central nucleotides agree with TRBD1. This TCR came from a human donor with active COVID-19. The donor label of this sample is uncertain. Sequences were obtained from peripheral blood. The CDR3 sequence is CARTFRDRVSYEQYF. The DNA is TGTGCCAGAACATTCCGGGACAGAGTCTCCTACGAGCAGTACTTC.